The rows below give T cell receptor beta chains drawn from one sample of a study of cytomegalovirus exposure and HLA in healthy donors. The data were produced by immunoSEQ multiplex PCR, yet TCRdb's version contains in-frame clones alone and is incomplete. The table has around 55,000 clones, 75% to 80% seen once; the top ten hold less than 3%. Specimen: PBMCs. The source is a female donor in good health and CMV-seronegative. CDR3s include the opening cysteine and the closing phenylalanine or tryptophan. D genes are given only for firm matches. Clone size is stated in some rows and not others, as once, few, many or a class when expanded.

j_call d_call v_call clone_size cdr3_nt cdr3_aa
TRBJ2-3 TRBD1 TRBV5-1 NA TGCGCCAGCAGCTTGGGGCCCGTGGGCAGGGGGCCCCTTAGCACAGATACGCAGTATTTT CASSLGPVGRGPLSTDTQYF
TRBJ2-7 NA TRBV19 once TGTGCCAGTAGTACAGGAACATTCTACGAGCAGTACTTC CASSTGTFYEQYF
TRBJ1-1 NA TRBV4-1 few TGCGCCAGCAGCCTAACCGAGGAGGACAGAGCTTTCTTT CASSLTEEDRAFF
TRBJ1-1 NA TRBV28 few TGTGCCAGCATTCGTATGGGAGAGAACACTGAAGCTTTCTTT CASIRMGENTEAFF
TRBJ2-4 NA TRBV28 NA TGTGCCAGCAATTCCAGGGAAGCCAAAAACATTCAGTACTTC CASNSREAKNIQYF
TRBJ1-5 NA TRBV25-1 NA TGTGCCAGCAGTGAGGACGCCAGGGGCACCCATCAGCCCCAGCATTTT CASSEDARGTHQPQHF
TRBJ2-3 NA TRBV28 NA TGTGCCAGCAGTTTGCCCGGGGGTGGCGATACGCAGTATTTT CASSLPGGGDTQYF
TRBJ2-7 TRBD1 TRBV4-2 few TGTGCCAGCAGCCAGGAACCGGGACAGGGGGCGGACGAGCAGTACTTC CASSQEPGQGADEQYF
TRBJ2-2 NA TRBV30 NA TGTGCCTGGAGTGTAACGGGGTCCGGGGAGCTGTTTTTT CAWSVTGSGELFF
TRBJ1-1 NA TRBV9 NA TGTGCCAGCAGCGTAGACGAGAGAATGAACACTGAAGCTTTCTTT CASSVDERMNTEAFF
TRBJ1-4 TRBD1 TRBV6-1 NA TGTGCCAGCAGTGAGCTCGGGACAGGGGTTGAAAAACTGTTTTTT CASSELGTGVEKLFF
TRBJ2-6 NA TRBV7-2 NA TGTGCCAGCAGCCACGACTCGGGCTCTGGGGCCAACGTCCTGACTTTC CASSHDSGSGANVLTF
TRBJ2-5 TRBD1 TRBV7-8 NA TGTGCCAGCAGCCTGTTAGGGACAGGCCGGCAGACCCAGTACTTC CASSLLGTGRQTQYF
TRBJ2-7 NA TRBV18 NA TGTGCCAGCTCACGCGGGATTTACGAGCAGTACTTC CASSRGIYEQYF
TRBJ1-5 NA TRBV5-5 NA TGTGCCAGCAGCGGTGGTACCGGGGGGCGGGAGCCCCAGCATTTT CASSGGTGGREPQHF
TRBJ2-6 TRBD2 TRBV5-1 once TGCGCCAGCACGAGGGAGGGGACGGGCGGGGCCAACGTCCTGACTTTC CASTREGTGGANVLTF
TRBJ1-6 NA TRBV6-6 NA TGTGCCAGCAGTTACGGCCCGGGGGCCTATAATTCACCCCTCCACTTT CASSYGPGAYNSPLHF
TRBJ2-7 TRBD1 TRBV7-9 NA TGTGCCAGCAGCTTAGGACCGGACAGGCCCCCCTACGAGCAGTACTTC CASSLGPDRPPYEQYF
TRBJ2-3 TRBD2 TRBV7-2 few TGTGCCAGCAGCTCTCAGGCTAGCGGGGCCGCAGATACGCAGTATTTT CASSSQASGAADTQYF
TRBJ2-7 TRBD1 TRBV18 NA TGTGCCAGCTCACCTGGACAGGGCCCCTCCGAGCAGTACTTC CASSPGQGPSEQYF
TRBJ2-3 NA TRBV7-6 few TGTGCCAGCAGCCCAGTCTCTAGCACAGATACGCAGTATTTT CASSPVSSTDTQYF
TRBJ2-1 NA TRBV27 NA TGTGCCAGCAGTTTATTCGCGTCAGGGTATGAGCAGTTCTTC CASSLFASGYEQFF
TRBJ2-1 NA TRBV28 few TGTGCCAGCAATCCGCGGGCGGGAAGGTCCTACAATGAGCAGTTCTTC CASNPRAGRSYNEQFF
TRBJ2-6 NA TRBV28 once TGTGCCAGCAGTCTAACCGGGACGGGGGTATTTGGGGCCAACGTCCTGACTTTC CASSLTGTGVFGANVLTF
TRBJ1-5 NA TRBV6-5 once TGTGCCAGCAGTAGAGGGACATTTAGCAATCAGCCCCAGCATTTT CASSRGTFSNQPQHF
TRBJ1-2 TRBD1 TRBV28 NA TGTGCCAGCAGCCCAGCGACAGGGGGCTTAATGGGTGGCTACACCTTC CASSPATGGLMGGYTF
TRBJ2-7 TRBD1 TRBV4-1 NA TGCGCCAGCAGCCAAGATTGGCCAGGGGGCTCCTACGAGCAGTACTTC CASSQDWPGGSYEQYF
TRBJ2-5 TRBD2 TRBV28 NA TGTGCCAGCAGGCGGACTAGCGGGAACCCGGGGACCCAGTACTTC CASRRTSGNPGTQYF
TRBJ2-1 TRBD2 TRBV13 NA TGTGCCAGCTTAGCGGGGGGGCTGACCTACAATGAGCAGTTCTTC CASLAGGLTYNEQFF
TRBJ1-2 TRBD1 TRBV10-3 NA TGTGCCATCAGTGAGTCTGACAGGGAGGCCTATGGCTACACCTTC CAISESDREAYGYTF
TRBJ2-5 TRBD2 TRBV7-2 once TGTGCCAGCAGCTCCAGGACTAGCGGCCAAGAGACCCAGTACTTC CASSSRTSGQETQYF